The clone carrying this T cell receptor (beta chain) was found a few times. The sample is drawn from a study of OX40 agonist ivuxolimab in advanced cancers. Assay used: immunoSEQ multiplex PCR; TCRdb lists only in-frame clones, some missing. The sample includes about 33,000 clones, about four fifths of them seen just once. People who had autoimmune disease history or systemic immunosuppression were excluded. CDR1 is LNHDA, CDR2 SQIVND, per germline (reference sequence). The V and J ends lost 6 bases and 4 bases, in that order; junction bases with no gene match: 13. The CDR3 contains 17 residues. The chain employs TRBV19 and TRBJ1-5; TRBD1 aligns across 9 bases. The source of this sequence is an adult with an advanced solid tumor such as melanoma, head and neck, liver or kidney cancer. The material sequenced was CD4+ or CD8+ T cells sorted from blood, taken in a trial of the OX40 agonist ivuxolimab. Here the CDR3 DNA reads TGTGCCAGTAGGACGAGCCCACAGGGGGCGGGTAATCAGCCCCAGCATTTT. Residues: CASRTSPQGAGNQPQHF.